This T cell receptor (beta chain) emerged from a study of blood T cell repertoires in COVID-19 (TCRdb year 2020). For context, the study as a whole: The collaborator samples originated in the United States, Italy and Spain and spanned the acute and convalescent phases of COVID-19. Samples were obtained from the ongoing ImmuneRACE study (first 160 participants) and from 950 to 1,500 subjects provided by 6 global collaborators. The dataset comprised deeply sampled blood TCRbeta repertoires from subjects exposed to, actively infected with, or recovered from COVID-19. The sample metadata nearly always contained a de-identified subject ID, COVID-19 status, age in years and sex. The prospective study material was composed of cDNA or gDNA derived from T cells, B-cell-depleted T cells, or PBMCs. The repertoires were released in a freely available public database meant as a resource for research on the immune response to SARS-CoV-2. HLA class I and class II types, where available, came from metadata supplied by the sample provider rather than from assay-based typing. What the work shows at the level of the full study, not this receptor alone: Clinical and demographic metadata were provided uncurated, with the amount varying by source and participant.

From a lookup of the germline V gene, CDR1 and CDR2 are KGHDR and SFDVKD. From its cysteine to its phenylalanine, the CDR3 spans 13 amino acids. Only the CDR3 DNA stays, 39 bases, in frame from base 1. V is reduced by 5 bases and J by 4 bases, leaving a spacing of 10 bases between them. The immunoSEQ Assay, a bias-controlled multiplex PCR, was used to amplify TCRbeta CDR3 regions from genomic DNA. On the authors' methods: The number of nucleated cells in each sample was estimated by amplification of reference gene primers within the assay. To quantify the absolute abundance of each unique TCRbeta CDR3 rearrangement, sequence reads were collapsed and filtered. For each sample, productive Simpson clonality was calculated as the square root of Simpson's diversity index over productive rearrangements. Sourced from immuneACCESS, this table was stored by TCRdb with only in-frame sequences that have V and J called. A share of the clones is absent; for the studies checked, an unresolved V gene accounts for under half, and the remainder has no known explanation. The DNA was the basis for D and trimming; V, J and clone size are from that table. For this sample the table gives about 42,000 clones, of which about 85% were detected only once. The ten largest clones take up 9% to 15% of the sample.

Whole blood was collected in K2EDTA tubes by collaborating institutions according to the institutions' own protocols. Collaborator samples were shipped for TCRbeta analysis as frozen whole blood, isolated PBMCs, or DNA extracted from either sample type. As regards this clone: Its antigen is unknown. The sample holds no much larger clone one base away, and base qualities are not on file.

Sequencing used peripheral blood. This TCR derives from a human donor in a cohort sampled during active COVID-19. The V and J genes are TRBV24-1 and TRBJ1-2; TRBD1 is perhaps the D gene, given 6 matching bases. Here is the DNA: TGTGCCACCAGTGTAGGACAGTTCTATGGCTACACCTTC. The translation is CATSVGQFYGYTF.